A single sample is the source of the 6 T cell receptor beta chains below, sequenced in a study of T cells in Graves' hyperthyroidism and ophthalmopathy. TCR beta CDR3 sequences were amplified from RNA transcripts. TCR CDR3 underwent first-round RT-PCR with the HTBI primer set. A single record per CDR3 protein comes from TCRdb applying MiXCR to the multiplex PCR reads. The sample lists hundreds of thousands of distinct CDR3 sequences, about 20% occurring once. The sequenced sample consisted of blood. The receptors shown here come from a man aged 25-45 years with Graves' ophthalmopathy.

There are a few counts of this clonotype. The chain uses TRBV29-1 and TRBJ2-1; no reliable D call. V dropped 4 bases and J dropped 9 bases, with 10 bases sitting between them. Germline values: CDR1 SQVTM, CDR2 ANQGSEA. The CDR3 runs to 11 residues. CDR3 in DNA: TGCAGCGTTGTGGTGAGAGGTGAGCAGTTCTTC. Translation gives CSVVVRGEQFF.

The chain carries TRBV27 and TRBJ2-5; 7 nucleotides line up with TRBD1. The CDR3 spans 14 residues. Germline values: CDR1 MNHEY, CDR2 SMNVEV (reference sequence). The CDR3 DNA is TGTGTCGTCCCCGTTTCGGGACAGCCAGAGACCCAGTACTTC. Its translation: CVVPVSGQPETQYF.

In this sample, this clonotype turned up a few times. This sequence joins TRBV14 and TRBJ2-7; D is undetermined. This CDR3 region has 13 residues. Germline V gives CDR1 SGHDN, CDR2 FVKESK. Trimming took 5 bases from V and 7 from J, leaving 15 bases between them. DNA of the CDR3: TGTGCCAGCAGCGCTTTAACCGTCGGGGAGCAGTACTTC. Translated: CASSALTVGEQYF.

This clonotype has a count of ten or more. The rearrangement joins TRBV7-2 to TRBJ1-3; D ambiguous. The CDR3 is 13 amino acids. Trimming removed 4 bases from V and 4 bases from J, with 8 bases in between. Germline values: CDR1 SGHTA, CDR2 FQGNSA. This CDR3 is CASSYMAGNTIYF. The CDR3 DNA reads TGTGCCAGCAGCTACATGGCAGGAAACACCATATATTTT.

The chain recombines TRBV12-3 or TRBV12-4 with TRBJ2-3, with 7 bases lining up with TRBD2. Unmatched junction bases numbered 15, after V lost 6 bases and J lost 0 bases. The CDR3 has 18 amino acids. The DNA of the CDR3 is TGTGCCAGCAGACGCCGCGGGGGTACAGCGGACAGCACAGATACGCAGTATTTT. It codes for CASRRRGGTADSTDTQYF.

The chain couples TRBV13 to TRBJ1-2; D remains unclear. CDR3 length equals 14 residues. Germline lookup yields CDR1 PRHDT and CDR2 FYEKMQ (reference sequence). Trimming stripped 5 bases from V and 8 bases from J, with 18 bases between. CDR3 in amino acids: CASSTGGVGEGYTF. The CDR3 nucleotides read TGTGCCAGCAGCACCGGAGGCGTCGGTGAGGGCTACACCTTC.